The rows below give T cell receptor beta chains drawn from one sample of a study of shared clonotypes between healthy human individuals. Data came from immunoSEQ multiplex PCR; TCRdb stores just in-frame clones and leaves some out. Here the sample spans about 2.3 million clones, over 90% being singletons. The sample consisted of naive CD4+ T cells from PBMCs. Every receptor here comes from a man aged 18-30 years in good health. Some clones in this sample may be carry-over from other donors' samples. CDR3s leave out the opening cysteine and the closing phenylalanine or tryptophan. Rows may omit the clone size; those that give it use once, few, many or a size class.

size | V | CDR3
. | TRBV10-3 | AISNTRENYGYT
. | TRBV4-1 | ASSQGAFRDMYNEQF
. | TRBV9 | ASKTGLAQSGELF
. | TRBV6-1 | ASSEGRFSGNTIY
. | TRBV6-5 | ASSQRRAGNTEAF
once | TRBV6-1 | ASSVWASGRAEQF
. | TRBV7-9 | ASSRQGGDT
once | TRBV2 | ASGGSGRASGANVLT
. | TRBV5-1 | ASSRAPQGRRETQY
. | TRBV4-2 | ASSQDLQTWAPQH
. | TRBV5-1 | ASSLGGGMNTEAF
. | TRBV2 | ASSGGPMQF
. | TRBV6-6 | ASSSHPGRTDTQY
. | TRBV7-2 | ASSPPGQQETQY
. | TRBV27 | ASSADRGISNQPQH
. | TRBV28 | ASSLPDRSYT
. | TRBV4-1 | ASSQGLGGFYEQY